This record covers a single T cell receptor (beta chain). This CDR3 has 13 amino acids. Trimming pared 5 bases from V and 6 bases from J, leaving 10 bases between. These data come from a study of blood T cell repertoires in COVID-19. About the study: Material from acute and convalescent COVID-19 was sourced from the United States, Italy and Spain. From T cells, B-cell-depleted T cells, or PBMCs came the material, which was cDNA or gDNA.

TCRdb's table, derived via immunoSEQ multiplex PCR, lists solely in-frame clones and lacks some. Of about 92,000 clones in the sample, over 60% were seen once. The clonotype comes from a man between 45 and 60 years old who had recovered from COVID-19. The sample comprised peripheral blood. This rearrangement joins TRBV12-3 or TRBV12-4 to TRBJ2-2; no clear D gene. CDR3 nucleotide sequence: TGTGCCAGCAGTAAACAAGTCTCCGGGGAGCTGTTTTTT. This encodes CASSKQVSGELFF.